This entry concerns a single T cell receptor beta chain. Germline CDR1 is ENHRY and CDR2 is SYGVKD. The CDR3 has 11 amino acids. V gave up 3 bases and J gave up 4 bases, with 4 bases separating them. This sample was taken from a study of human T cells and chemical hapten exposure. Study overall: Patch testing was performed with 0.01% DPC on the upper back, with reading at 6 days. A mostly female patient group had alopecia areata, totalis or universalis.

MiXCR, run by TCRdb on the RACE reads, gives a single entry per CDR3 protein. The data contain tens of thousands of distinct CDR3 sequences, 25% to 40% of them singletons. Time point described: patch test 1, 2 weeks after DPC sensitization. Documented treatment: therapeutic diphenylcyclopropenone sensitization with weekly scalp DPC. The sample consisted of whole blood, taken in connection with sensitization to the hapten diphenylcyclopropenone (DPC). This sequence joins TRBV10-3 and TRBJ2-7; D uncertain. This receptor was identified in a man aged 40-50 years with alopecia areata. Some clones in this sample may be carry-over from other donors' samples. The CDR3 protein is CAISDTYEQYF. The CDR3 DNA sequence: TGTGCCATCAGTGATACTTACGAGCAGTACTTC.